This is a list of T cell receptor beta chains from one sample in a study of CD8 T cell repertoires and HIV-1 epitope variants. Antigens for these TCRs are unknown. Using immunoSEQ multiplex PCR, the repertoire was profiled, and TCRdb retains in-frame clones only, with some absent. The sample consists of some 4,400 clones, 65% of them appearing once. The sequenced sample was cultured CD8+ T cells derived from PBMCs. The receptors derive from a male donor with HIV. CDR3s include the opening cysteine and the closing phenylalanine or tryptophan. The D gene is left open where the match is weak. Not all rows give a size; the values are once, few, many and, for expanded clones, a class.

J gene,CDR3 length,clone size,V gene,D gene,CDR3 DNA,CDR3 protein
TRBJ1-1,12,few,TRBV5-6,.,TGTGCCAGCAGCTTGGGTGGAGGTAGAGCTTTCTTT,CASSLGGGRAFF
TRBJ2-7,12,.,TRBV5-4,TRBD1,TGTGCCAGCAGCTTCGGGACAGGGGAGCAGTACTTC,CASSFGTGEQYF
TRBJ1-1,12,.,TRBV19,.,TGTGCCAGTAGTTTTAGCAACACTGAAGCTTTCTTT,CASSFSNTEAFF
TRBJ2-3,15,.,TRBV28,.,TGTGCTTTGAGTGGGGGGCCTGCCAGCACAGATACGCAGTATTTT,CALSGGPASTDTQYF
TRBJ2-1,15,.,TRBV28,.,TGTGCCAGCAGTTTCGAAGGGGGGTCCTACAATGAGCAGTTCTTC,CASSFEGGSYNEQFF
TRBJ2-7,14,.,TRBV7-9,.,TGTGCCAGCAGCTTAGGGGGATCCGACTACGAGCAGTACTTC,CASSLGGSDYEQYF
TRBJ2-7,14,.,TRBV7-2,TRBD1,TGTGCCAGCAGCTTAGGGACAGGGAGAAACGAGCAGTACTTC,CASSLGTGRNEQYF
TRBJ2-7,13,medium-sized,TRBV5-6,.,TGTGCCAGCAGCAGCGACAGGAGTTACGAGCAGTACTTC,CASSSDRSYEQYF
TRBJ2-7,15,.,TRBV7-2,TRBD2,TGTGCCAGCAGCACCCCGACTAGCGTCTCCTACGAGCAGTACTTC,CASSTPTSVSYEQYF
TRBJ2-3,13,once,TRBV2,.,TGTGCCAGCAGACTCTTAGGGGCAGATACGCAGTATTTT,CASRLLGADTQYF
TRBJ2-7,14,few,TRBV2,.,TGTGCCAGCAGTGACTACGGACAGCGCGACGAGCAGTACTTC,CASSDYGQRDEQYF
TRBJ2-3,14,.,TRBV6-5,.,TGTGCCAGCAGTTACTCGATGGGGGAATATACGCAGTATTTT,CASSYSMGEYTQYF
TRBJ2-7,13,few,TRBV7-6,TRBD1,TGTGCCAGCAGTATTGGGACAGGGGGGGAGCAGTACTTC,CASSIGTGGEQYF
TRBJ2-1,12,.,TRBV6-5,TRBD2,TGTGCCAGCAGCCTCGGCGGGGGTGAGCAGTTCTTC,CASSLGGGEQFF
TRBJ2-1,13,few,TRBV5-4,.,TGTGCCAGCAGCTTTAGCGCAGGCAATGAGCAGTTCTTC,CASSFSAGNEQFF